This T cell receptor (beta chain) derives from a study of T cell responses to AZD1222 COVID-19 vaccine. Study findings and constraints: Repertoires were obtained solely post-peak T cell response. Donor demographics were predominantly white British with a female majority; clonal diversity may be underestimated.

Turning to this clone: Antigen specificity is unknown.

Clones were read by immunoSEQ multiplex PCR, and TCRdb kept only the in-frame ones, dropping some. The top ten clones hold approximately 3.1% of a sample with around 110,000 clones, 85% to 90% of them seen once. The sequences come from peripheral blood, collected on day 0 of AZD1222 vaccination. The TCR was taken from an adult in good health.

The CDR3 sequence: CAWSQETQYF. The CDR3 nucleotides read TGTGCCTGGAGCCAAGAGACCCAGTACTTC. The V gene is TRBV30, the J gene TRBJ2-5, with D unresolved. The V gene lost 3 bases and the J gene lost 1 base, with 0 bases spanning the gap. This CDR3 comprises 10 residues. Germline V lookup: CDR1 GTSNPN, CDR2 SVGIG (reference sequence).